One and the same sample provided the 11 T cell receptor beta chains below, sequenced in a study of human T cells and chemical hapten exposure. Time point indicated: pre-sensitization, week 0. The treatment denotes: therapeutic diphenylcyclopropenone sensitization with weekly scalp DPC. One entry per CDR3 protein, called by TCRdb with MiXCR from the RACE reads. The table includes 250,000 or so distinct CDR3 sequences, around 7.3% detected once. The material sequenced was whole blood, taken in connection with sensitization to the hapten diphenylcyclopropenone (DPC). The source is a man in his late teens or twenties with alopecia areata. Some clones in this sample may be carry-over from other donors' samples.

CDR3 amino acids: CASSPSRTKTGANVLTF. CDR3 DNA: TGTGCCAGCAGTCCCTCGCGGACTAAAACTGGGGCCAACGTCCTGACTTTC. The gene calls are TRBV6-2 or TRBV6-3 and TRBJ2-6, with a tentative D call TRBD2 (6 bases). CDR1 is MNHEY, CDR2 SVGEGT, per germline. CDR3 size: 17 residues. Trimming removed 5 bases at V and 2 bases at J, with 16 bases between.

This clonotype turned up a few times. CDR3 residues: CSALERAETYNEQFF. The CDR3 nucleotides read TGCAGTGCTCTCGAGCGGGCGGAGACTTACAATGAGCAGTTCTTC. The chain uses TRBV20-1 and TRBJ2-1; perhaps TRBD2 as D (6 bases). Germline V lookup: CDR1 DFQATT, CDR2 SNEGSKA (reference sequence). This CDR3 comprises 15 residues. Deletions cut 5 bases from V and 4 bases from J, with 18 bases between.

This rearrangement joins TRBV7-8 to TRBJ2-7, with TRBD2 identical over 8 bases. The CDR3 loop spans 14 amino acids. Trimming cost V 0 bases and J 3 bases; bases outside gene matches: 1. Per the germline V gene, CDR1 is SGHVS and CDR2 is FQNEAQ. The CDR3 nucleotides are TGTGCCAGCAGCTTAGCTAGCGGGGACTACGAGCAGTACTTC. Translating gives CASSLASGDYEQYF. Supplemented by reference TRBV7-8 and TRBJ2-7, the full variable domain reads GAGVSQSPRYKVAKRGQDVALRCDPISGHVSLFWYQQALGQGPEFLTYFQNEAQLDKSGLPSDRFFAERPEGSVSTLKIQRTQQEDSAVYLCASSLASGDYEQYFGPGTRLTVT.

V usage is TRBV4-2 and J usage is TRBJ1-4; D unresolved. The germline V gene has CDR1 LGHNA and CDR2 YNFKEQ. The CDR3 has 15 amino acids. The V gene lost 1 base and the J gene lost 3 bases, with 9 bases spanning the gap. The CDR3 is CASSQVGSANEKLFF. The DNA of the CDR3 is TGTGCCAGCAGCCAAGTGGGGAGCGCTAATGAAAAACTGTTTTTT.

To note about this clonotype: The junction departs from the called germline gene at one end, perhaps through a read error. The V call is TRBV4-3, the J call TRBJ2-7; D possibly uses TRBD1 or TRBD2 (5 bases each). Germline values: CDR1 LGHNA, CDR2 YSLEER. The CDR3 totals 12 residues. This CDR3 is CASSQDLGERYF. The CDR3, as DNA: TGCGCCAGCAGCCAAGATTTGGGGGAGCGGTACTTC.

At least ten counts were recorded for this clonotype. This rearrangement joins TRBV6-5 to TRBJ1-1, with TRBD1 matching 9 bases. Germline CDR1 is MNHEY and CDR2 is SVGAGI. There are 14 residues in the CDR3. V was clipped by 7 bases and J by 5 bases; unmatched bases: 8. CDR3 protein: CASKASGTGTEAFF. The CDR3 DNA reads TGTGCCAGCAAAGCGTCCGGGACAGGGACTGAAGCTTTCTTT.

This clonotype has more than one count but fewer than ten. In DNA, the CDR3 is TGTGCCAGCAGCCATAGGACAGGGATGAACTACAATGAGCAGTTCTTC. Amino acids: CASSHRTGMNYNEQFF. J is TRBJ2-1 and V is TRBV14; TRBD1 agrees at 8 bases. V trimming: 3 bases; J trimming: 3 bases; junction bases outside the gene matches: 7. This CDR3 spans 16 amino acids. Germline values: CDR1 SGHDN, CDR2 FVKESK.

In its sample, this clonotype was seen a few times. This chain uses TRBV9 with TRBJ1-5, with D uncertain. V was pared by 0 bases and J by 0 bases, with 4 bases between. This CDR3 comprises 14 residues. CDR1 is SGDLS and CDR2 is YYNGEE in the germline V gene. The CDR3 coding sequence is TGTGCCAGCAGCGTAGGATATAGCAATCAGCCCCAGCATTTT. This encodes CASSVGYSNQPQHF. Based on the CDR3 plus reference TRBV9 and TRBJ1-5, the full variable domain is DSGVTQTPKHLITATGQRVTLRCSPRSGDLSVYWYQQSLDQGLQFLIQYYNGEERAKGNILERFSAQQFPDLHSELNLSSLELGDSALYFCASSVGYSNQPQHFGDGTRLSIL.

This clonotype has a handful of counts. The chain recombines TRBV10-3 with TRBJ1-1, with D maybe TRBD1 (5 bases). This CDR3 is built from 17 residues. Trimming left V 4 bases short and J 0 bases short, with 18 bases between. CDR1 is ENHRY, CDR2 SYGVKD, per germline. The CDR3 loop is CAISVHPRAGMNTEAFF. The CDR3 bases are TGTGCCATCAGTGTTCACCCCAGGGCGGGTATGAACACTGAAGCTTTCTTT.

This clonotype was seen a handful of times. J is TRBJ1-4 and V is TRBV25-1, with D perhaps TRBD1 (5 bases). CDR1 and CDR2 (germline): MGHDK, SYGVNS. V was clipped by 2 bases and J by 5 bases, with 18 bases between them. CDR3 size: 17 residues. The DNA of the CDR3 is TGTGCCAGCAGTGAACGTGTTTCTATTCGACAGAATGAAAAACTGTTTTTT. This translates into CASSERVSIRQNEKLFF.

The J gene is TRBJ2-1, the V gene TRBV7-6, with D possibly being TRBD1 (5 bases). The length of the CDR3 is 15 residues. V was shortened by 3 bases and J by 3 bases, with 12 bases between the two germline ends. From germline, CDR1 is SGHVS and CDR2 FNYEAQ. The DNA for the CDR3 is TGTGCCAGCAGCTTGGCGCAGGGCTACTACAATGAGCAGTTCTTC. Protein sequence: CASSLAQGYYNEQFF.